A selection of T cell receptor beta chains follows, all from one sample in a study of T cells in Graves' hyperthyroidism and ophthalmopathy. TCRdb passed the multiplex PCR reads through MiXCR, listing each CDR3 protein once. The sample records 350,000 to 400,000 distinct CDR3 sequences, about 15% being singletons. The sequenced sample consisted of blood. The origin of the receptors is a woman aged 25-40 years with Graves' hyperthyroidism. Both conserved end residues are part of each CDR3. The D gene is left open where the match is weak. Some rows mark clone size as missing; the rest say once, few, many or name a class of expanded clone.

v_gene	j_gene	abundance	d_gene	CDR3nt	CDR3aa
TRBV2	TRBJ2-5	many	TRBD2	TGTGCCAGCACTCAGGGGACTAGCGGGATCCAAGAGACCCAGTACTTC	CASTQGTSGIQETQYF
TRBV27	TRBJ2-1	many	NA	TGTGCCAGCAGTTTCACGAGGCAGGCCAATGAGCAGTTCTTC	CASSFTRQANEQFF
TRBV6-6	TRBJ1-2	few	NA	TGTGCCAGCAGTTACCGAGCCGATCGGGGCTATGGCTACACCTTC	CASSYRADRGYGYTF
TRBV4-1	TRBJ2-1	NA	TRBD2	TGCGCCACCAGACTAGCGGGAGAGGTAGGTGAGCAGTTCTTC	CATRLAGEVGEQFF
TRBV7-2	TRBJ2-7	NA	NA	TGTGCCAGCATCTCCACATTCGGGGGGCACGAGCAGTACTTC	CASISTFGGHEQYF
TRBV4-1	TRBJ2-7	many	NA	TGCGCCAGCAGCCAAGATGCCGGCCACACCTACGAGCAGTACTTC	CASSQDAGHTYEQYF
TRBV29-1	TRBJ2-1	few	TRBD1	TGCAGCGTTGAAGGGACAGGGAGGCAGTTCTTC	CSVEGTGRQFF
TRBV24-1	TRBJ1-5	few	NA	TGTGCCACCAGTGATCACGCAGACAGGAAGGGTGAACAGCCCCAGCATTTT	CATSDHADRKGEQPQHF
TRBV28	TRBJ1-6	many	NA	TGTGCCAGCAGTTTGGCAGGGAAATCACCCCTCCACTTT	CASSLAGKSPLHF
TRBV9	TRBJ1-3	few	NA	TGTGCCAGCAGCCCACGGACCGTTCGCTCTGGAAACACCATATATTTT	CASSPRTVRSGNTIYF
TRBV9	TRBJ2-7	few	NA	TGTGCCAGCAGCGCCGACAAACCTTCGGCGAAGCAGTACTTC	CASSADKPSAKQYF
TRBV2	TRBJ2-3	few	NA	TGTGCCAGCAGTGAAAGTGGGGGGGCATACACAGATACGCAGTATTTT	CASSESGGAYTDTQYF
TRBV11-2	TRBJ2-7	many	NA	TGTGCCAGCAGCTTACGGCCGGGGAACTACGAGCAGTACTTC	CASSLRPGNYEQYF
TRBV12-3/TRBV12-4	TRBJ2-7	many	NA	TGTGCCAGCACCCCTGGCGGAAGTGTATCTTACGAGCAGTACTTC	CASTPGGSVSYEQYF
TRBV11-2	TRBJ2-7	many	NA	TGTGCCAGCAGCTTTGTCAGACCCTACGAGCAGTACTTC	CASSFVRPYEQYF
TRBV29-1	TRBJ1-2	NA	NA	TGCAGCGTTGCCCAACCAAGGGATGGCTACACCTTC	CSVAQPRDGYTF
TRBV6-1	TRBJ2-1	many	TRBD1	TGTGCCAGCAGTTACGGACAGGGGGCCAATGAGCAGTTCTTC	CASSYGQGANEQFF
TRBV12-3/TRBV12-4	TRBJ1-1	many	TRBD1	TGTGCCAGCAGCCGACGGGATGCAGGGGGGAGAGCTTTCTTT	CASSRRDAGGRAFF
TRBV7-8	TRBJ2-2	NA	NA	TGTGCCAGCAGCCGGGCGCAACTCACCGGGGAGCTGTTTTTT	CASSRAQLTGELFF
TRBV3-1	TRBJ2-7	many	TRBD2	TGTGCCAGCAGCCATTGGGCGGGAGGTAGCTACGAGCAGTACTTC	CASSHWAGGSYEQYF
TRBV5-1	TRBJ2-1	few	NA	TGCGCCAGCACGGCAGGGGGGTACAATGAGCAGTTCTTC	CASTAGGYNEQFF
TRBV10-1	TRBJ2-7	few	NA	TGCGCCAGCAGTGACCCTGGATACGAGCAGTACTTC	CASSDPGYEQYF
TRBV28	TRBJ1-2	many	NA	TGTGCCAGCAGTTTGACTCGGGTCTATGGCTACACCTTC	CASSLTRVYGYTF
TRBV20-1	TRBJ1-1	many	NA	TGCAGTGCCCCCTCGGCGGTGAACACTGAAGCTTTCTTT	CSAPSAVNTEAFF
TRBV18	TRBJ2-5	many	TRBD1	TGTGCCAGCTCACCGGACAGGGCGGAGACCCAGTACTTC	CASSPDRAETQYF
TRBV5-1	TRBJ2-3	few	NA	TGCGCCAGCCGGTTACAGACTAAGTTGGGCCCAGATACGCAGTATTTT	CASRLQTKLGPDTQYF
TRBV11-2	TRBJ2-5	once	NA	TGTGCCAGCAGCCCCGGGGACGGACAAGAGACCCAGTACTTC	CASSPGDGQETQYF
TRBV2	TRBJ2-5	many	NA	TGTGCCAGCAACAGGGCTCAGCTTTTAGAGACCCAGTACTTC	CASNRAQLLETQYF
TRBV7-7	TRBJ2-5	few	NA	TGTGCCAGCAGCTTAGCGCCTAGCGAGACCCAGTACTTC	CASSLAPSETQYF
TRBV30	TRBJ1-2	few	NA	TGTGCCTGGAGTCTGGGCAGCTTAAACTATGGCTACACCTTC	CAWSLGSLNYGYTF
TRBV7-8	TRBJ2-7	NA	TRBD1	TGTGCCAGCAGCACGAGACAGGGCTACGAGCAGTACTTC	CASSTRQGYEQYF
TRBV9	TRBJ2-7	few	TRBD1	TGTGCCAGCAGCATAGGACAAGGGACAGACTACGAGCAGTACTTC	CASSIGQGTDYEQYF
TRBV7-2	TRBJ2-7	NA	NA	TGTGCCAGCAACTCAGGATGGGGCGAGCAGTACTTC	CASNSGWGEQYF
TRBV29-1	TRBJ2-7	NA	NA	TGCAGCGTGGGAAAGGGGGATCGTTACGAGCAGTACTTC	CSVGKGDRYEQYF
TRBV7-3	TRBJ2-7	NA	NA	TGTGCCAGCAGCTTACAATACGGACGGGAGCAGTACTTC	CASSLQYGREQYF
TRBV20-1	TRBJ2-7	few	TRBD1	TGCAGTGCTAGAAGGACAGGGAACGAGCAGTACTTC	CSARRTGNEQYF
TRBV20-1	TRBJ2-1	NA	TRBD2	TGCAGTCCCGATGCCTTTGGGACTAGCGGGACTAATGAGCAGTTCTTC	CSPDAFGTSGTNEQFF
TRBV9	TRBJ2-7	many	NA	TGTGCCAGCAGCCCGTACTGGGGCAGGGAGTACGAGCAGTACTTC	CASSPYWGREYEQYF
TRBV7-8	TRBJ2-1	many	TRBD2	TGTGCCAGCAGCTTAGTCCCGGGACTAGTATCATACAATGAGCAGTTCTTC	CASSLVPGLVSYNEQFF
TRBV30	TRBJ2-1	few	NA	TGTGCCTGGAACGCTCTCAATGAGCAGTTCTTC	CAWNALNEQFF
TRBV28	TRBJ1-2	many	TRBD1	TGTGCCAGCAGATACCGAACAGGGGGCGTCTATGGCTACACCTTC	CASRYRTGGVYGYTF
TRBV12-5	TRBJ2-1	many	TRBD2	TGTGCTAGTGGTTTGACCCAAAAACTAGGACTAGCGGGATCAAATGAGCAGTTCTTC	CASGLTQKLGLAGSNEQFF
TRBV20-1	TRBJ1-1	few	NA	TGCAGTGCGAGCTTCAGGGCTGTGAACACTGAAGCTTTCTTT	CSASFRAVNTEAFF
TRBV27	TRBJ1-4	NA	TRBD1	TGTGCCAGCAGTTCCAGACAGGGGGACTCTAATGAAAAACTGTTTTTT	CASSSRQGDSNEKLFF
TRBV11-2	TRBJ2-7	many	NA	TGTGCCAGCAGCTTTGTCGGACCCTACGAGCAGTACTTC	CASSFVGPYEQYF
TRBV15	TRBJ2-3	few	NA	TGTGCCACCAGCAGGGAGGGCGATACGCAGTATTTT	CATSREGDTQYF
TRBV28	TRBJ1-1	many	NA	TGTGCCAGCAGTTTACGGGGGTCCAGGGCAACTGAAGCTTTCTTT	CASSLRGSRATEAFF
TRBV20-1	TRBJ2-5	NA	TRBD2	TGCAGTGCTCAGGGACTAGCGGGAACACAAGAGACCCAGTACTTC	CSAQGLAGTQETQYF
TRBV27	TRBJ2-5	NA	NA	TGTGCCAGCAGTTTATCCCCTTCAAGGCTAGGCGGGACCCAGTACTTC	CASSLSPSRLGGTQYF
TRBV6-1	TRBJ1-1	many	NA	TGTGCCAGCAGACAGGGAGGTTCGAACACTGAAGCTTTCTTT	CASRQGGSNTEAFF
TRBV5-4	TRBJ2-2	NA	NA	TGTGCCAGCAGCTCTACTTACAGAGGGAACACCGGGGAGCTGTTTTTT	CASSSTYRGNTGELFF
TRBV20-1	TRBJ1-5	many	NA	TGCAGTGCTAGCAGGGAGGGACTATATAGCAATCAGCCCCAGCATTTT	CSASREGLYSNQPQHF
TRBV5-1	TRBJ2-7	many	NA	TGCGCCAGCAGCTACCGGGACAACTACGAGCAGTACTTC	CASSYRDNYEQYF
TRBV7-3	TRBJ2-1	many	NA	TGTGCCAGCAGCCCCGGGACAATTTACAATGAGCAGTTCTTC	CASSPGTIYNEQFF